The 2 T cell receptor beta chains given below trace back to one sample, sequenced in a study of blood T cell repertoires in COVID-19. Generated by immunoSEQ multiplex PCR, the TCRdb table keeps only in-frame clones and is missing some. The sample holds more than 95,000 clones; 87% are singletons and the top ten take roughly 8%. Sequences were obtained from peripheral blood. Receptor source: a human donor in a cohort sampled during active COVID-19.

The chain recombines TRBV19 with TRBJ2-7; no reliable D call. Per germline, CDR1 LNHDA and CDR2 SQIVND (reference sequence). V was pared by 5 bases and J by 3 bases, with 8 bases between. The CDR3 runs 12 residues. This CDR3 is CASSGVSYEQYF. CDR3 in DNA: TGTGCCAGTAGTGGTGTCAGCTACGAGCAGTACTTC.

This chain connects TRBV3-1 (or the pseudogene TRBV3-2) to TRBJ1-3; D not certain. CDR3 size: 16 residues. Germline CDR1 and CDR2: LGHDT and YNNKEL (reference sequence). V was clipped by 2 bases and J by 3 bases, with 14 bases between them. CDR3 sequence: CASSQLPRTGGNTIYF. CDR3 nucleotides: TGTGCCAGCAGCCAACTCCCGAGGACTGGTGGAAACACCATATATTTT.